Below, 12 T cell receptor beta chains from the same sample are listed, as sequenced in a study of T-cell memory formation after mild COVID-19 (TCRdb year 2021). The library was made by 5' RACE. The sequencer was an Illumina NovaSeq 6000. Using fastp trimming at Q25 and MiXCR clonotype assembly, TCRdb reanalyzed the public sequencing data and kept in-frame beta chains. Each CDR3 protein gets just one entry, which takes the most common genes and DNA from the rows behind it. Across this sample there are around 260,000 distinct CDR3 sequences, with under 20% seen only once. The ten biggest clones cover roughly 22% of the sample. Specimen: PBMCs or a T cell subset sorted from them (not recorded which). The receptor source for this set is a man younger than 35 who had mild COVID-19 (a few samples of this study predate the infection). The sample titles of this study are shuffled in the database, so cell type and time point are left out; the donor was told from shared clones.

J is TRBJ1-1 and V is TRBV7-9; TRBD1 matches at 8 bases. Germline V CDR1 and CDR2: SEHNR, FQNEAQ (reference sequence). The trim removed 5 bases at V and 0 bases at J, leaving 11 bases unmatched. This CDR3 has 17 amino acids. CDR3 region: CASSSAAGTGLNTEAFF. The DNA for the CDR3 is TGTGCCAGCAGCAGCGCGGCCGGGACAGGCCTGAACACTGAAGCTTTCTTT.

The CDR3 DNA reads TGTGCCAGCAGCTGGGGGGGAAGCACAGATACGCAGTATTTT. The encoded protein is CASSWGGSTDTQYF. The V and J genes are TRBV5-6 and TRBJ2-3; TRBD2 matches 7 bases. V lost 3 bases and J lost 0; bases outside the gene matches: 1. This CDR3 is built from 14 residues. Germline values: CDR1 SGHDT, CDR2 YYEEEE. Together with reference TRBV5-6 and TRBJ2-3, the CDR3 gives the full variable domain: DAGVTQSPTHLIKTRGQQVTLRCSPKSGHDTVSWYQQALGQGPQFIFQYYEEEERQRGNFPDRFSGHQFPNYSSELNVNALLLGDSALYLCASSWGGSTDTQYFGPGTRLTVL.

The chain couples TRBV19 to TRBJ2-1; D unresolved. The CDR3 totals 13 residues. The ends were cut back, 2 bases at V and 10 bases at J, with 12 bases in the middle. Per germline, CDR1 LNHDA and CDR2 SQIVND (reference sequence). CDR3 loop: CASSIYTSGEQFF. In nucleotides, the CDR3 is TGTGCCAGTAGTATATATACCTCCGGGGAGCAGTTCTTC.

V gene TRBV7-9 combines with J gene TRBJ2-1; D remains ambiguous. V was trimmed by 0 bases and J by 8 bases, leaving 8 bases between them. Germline V CDR1 and CDR2: SEHNR, FQNEAQ (reference sequence). This CDR3 is built from 13 residues. CDR3 DNA sequence: TGTGCCAGCAGCTTAGCGCTTGTCTATGAGCAGTTCTTC. Encoded protein: CASSLALVYEQFF.

The chain employs TRBV12-3 or TRBV12-4 and TRBJ2-3; TRBD2 aligns across 10 bases. CDR3 length: 14 residues. After removal of 3 bases from V and 4 bases from J, the junction contained 1 base not matched to a gene. The CDR3: CASSFLAGADTQYF. The CDR3 DNA reads TGTGCCAGCAGTTTCCTAGCGGGGGCAGATACGCAGTATTTT.

This clonotype has a handful of counts. The chain links TRBV12-3 or TRBV12-4 to TRBJ1-1, with TRBD1 matching 7 bases. CDR3 length equals 15 residues. Trimming at V came to 4 bases and at J to 5 bases, leaving 10 bases not matched to a gene. The CDR3 loop reads CASSWNRGRVTEAFF. The CDR3 DNA follows: TGTGCCAGCAGTTGGAACAGGGGCCGCGTGACTGAAGCTTTCTTT.

This clonotype was counted many times. This sequence joins TRBV5-1 and TRBJ1-4; weak D call: TRBD1 (5 bases). The CDR3 totals 13 residues. The ends were cut back, 2 bases at V and 12 bases at J, with 14 bases in the middle. The germline V gene encodes CDR1 SGHRS and CDR2 YFSETQ. The CDR3 DNA is TGCGCCAGCAGCTTCGGAGCGGGGGAAGAACTGTTTTTT. It yields the protein CASSFGAGEELFF.

This chain uses TRBV7-2 with TRBJ1-2; 9 nucleotides agree with TRBD1. CDR3 length equals 15 residues. Trimming removed 1 base from V and 7 bases from J; junction bases left unmatched: 7. CDR1 SGHTA and CDR2 FQGNSA come from the germline V gene. The CDR3 loop reads CASSLEARTGVGYTF. CDR3 DNA sequence: TGTGCCAGCAGCTTAGAGGCCAGGACAGGGGTTGGCTACACCTTC.

The chain couples TRBV28 to TRBJ2-5, with D unresolved. Per germline, CDR1 MDHEN and CDR2 SYDVKM. Trimming stripped 6 bases from V and 3 bases from J, with 8 bases between. The CDR3 is 12 amino acids. The CDR3 bases are TGTGCCAGCAGGGGGATCAAAGAGACCCAGTACTTC. Its protein product is CASRGIKETQYF. Based on the CDR3 plus reference TRBV28 and TRBJ2-5, the full variable domain is DVKVTQSSRYLVKRTGEKVFLECVQDMDHENMFWYRQDPGLGLRLIYFSYDVKMKEKGDIPEGYSVSREKKERFSLILESASTNQTSMYLCASRGIKETQYFGPGTRLLVL.

In this sample, this clonotype turned up many times. The V gene is TRBV24-1, the J gene TRBJ2-1; D uncertain. Germline V gene sequence: CDR1 KGHDR, CDR2 SFDVKD. CDR3 size: 14 residues. Trimming took off 2 bases at V and 12 bases at J, with 16 bases between the two ends. The CDR3 is CATSDSPSLWTQFF. The DNA for the CDR3 is TGTGCCACCAGTGATTCCCCGAGTTTATGGACGCAGTTCTTC.

V is TRBV6-5 and J is TRBJ2-2, with D maybe TRBD1 (6 bases). The CDR3 loop spans 14 amino acids. Trimming removed 0 bases at V and 6 bases at J, with 8 bases between. Germline V lookup: CDR1 MNHEY, CDR2 SVGAGI. The CDR3: CASSYSNRAGELFF. In nucleotides, the CDR3 is TGTGCCAGCAGTTACTCGAACAGGGCCGGGGAGCTGTTTTTT.

At least ten counts were recorded for this clonotype. V usage is TRBV28 and J usage is TRBJ1-5; possible D gene TRBD1, 5 bases. Trimming cost V 3 bases and J 5 bases, with 8 bases left between them. Germline CDR1 reads MDHEN; CDR2 reads SYDVKM. CDR3 length equals 13 residues. CDR3 sequence (DNA): TGTGCCAGCAGTTTGGCAGGGCATCAGCCCCAGCATTTT. Translated: CASSLAGHQPQHF.